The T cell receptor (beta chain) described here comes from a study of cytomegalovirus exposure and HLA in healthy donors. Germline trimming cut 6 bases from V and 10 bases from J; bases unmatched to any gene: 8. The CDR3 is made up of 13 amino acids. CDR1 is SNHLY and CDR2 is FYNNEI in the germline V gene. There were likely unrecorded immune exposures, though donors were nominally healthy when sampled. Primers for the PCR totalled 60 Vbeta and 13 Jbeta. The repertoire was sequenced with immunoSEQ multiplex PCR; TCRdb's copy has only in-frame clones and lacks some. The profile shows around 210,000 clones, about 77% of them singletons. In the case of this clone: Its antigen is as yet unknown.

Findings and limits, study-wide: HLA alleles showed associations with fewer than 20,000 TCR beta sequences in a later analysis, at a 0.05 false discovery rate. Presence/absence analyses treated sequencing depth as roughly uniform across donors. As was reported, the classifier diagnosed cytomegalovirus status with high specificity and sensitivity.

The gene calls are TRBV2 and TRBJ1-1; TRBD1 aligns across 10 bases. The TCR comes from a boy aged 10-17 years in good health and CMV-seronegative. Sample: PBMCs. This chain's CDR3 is CASSWTGGMGAFF. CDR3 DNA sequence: TGTGCCAGCAGCTGGACAGGGGGTATGGGAGCTTTCTTT.